This TCR beta chain was found in a study of lymphopenia after photon versus proton radiotherapy. V shed 3 bases, J shed 2 bases, and the junction held 3 bases outside the gene matches. The CDR3 is 15 residues long. In germline, CDR1 is SGHDN, CDR2 FVKESK. As to this clone: No antigen is known for it.

Repertoires were generated with immunoSEQ multiplex PCR, while TCRdb's copy carries only in-frame clones and drops some. The top ten clones hold 10% to 13% of a sample with 55,000 to 70,000 clones, over 80% of them seen once. Study findings and constraints: Relative stability marked proton patients; photon patients lost diversity and naive cells. After the lymphocyte nadir, photon-treated repertoires showed oligoclonal expansion, especially of CD8+ Temra cells.

The sequence came from a man aged 80 or over with esophageal cancer. The genes are TRBV14 and TRBJ2-7, with 11 bases matching TRBD2. Sequencing was performed on peripheral blood, taken from a patient treated with proton-based radiotherapy. CDR3 in amino acids: CASSHGTSGTYEQYF. As DNA, the CDR3 is TGTGCCAGCAGCCATGGGACTAGCGGCACCTACGAGCAGTACTTC.